The rows below give T cell receptor beta chains drawn from one sample of a study of post-analysis software for immune sequencing data. TCRdb fed the PCR reads into MiXCR, producing one record per CDR3 protein. The table includes hundreds of thousands of distinct CDR3 sequences, 25% to 30% detected once. The source material was blood. These receptors were obtained from a girl aged 10-17 years with multiple sclerosis. The CDR3 runs from the conserved cysteine through the conserved F or W. A D gene is named only where the DNA matches it firmly. Clone size, where shown, is once, few, many, or a class for clones that have expanded.

abundance,v_gene,len,j_gene,d_gene,CDR3nt,CDR3aa
few,TRBV28,14,TRBJ2-7,TRBD1,TGTGCCAGCAGTTTACGGACAGGGGCAAATGAGCAGTACTTC,CASSLRTGANEQYF
many,TRBV20-1,10,TRBJ2-3,.,TGCAGTGCCCTACTAGAGGCGCAGTATTTT,CSALLEAQYF
few,TRBV4-2,15,TRBJ2-5,.,TGTGCCAGCAGCCCAGGACTGGGAACCCAAGAGACCCAGTACTTC,CASSPGLGTQETQYF
few,TRBV28,11,TRBJ2-1,.,TGTGCCAGCGGCACACGAAATGAGCAGTTCTTC,CASGTRNEQFF
.,TRBV12-3/TRBV12-4,13,TRBJ2-5,TRBD2,TGTGCCAGCAGAGGGACTAGCGGAGAGACCCAGTACTTC,CASRGTSGETQYF
.,TRBV15,15,TRBJ1-2,.,TGTGCCACCAGCAGAGATCAGACGGGGAGCTATGGCTACACCTTC,CATSRDQTGSYGYTF
.,TRBV6-5,14,TRBJ2-7,TRBD1,TGTGCCAGCAGTTTAAGCACAGGGGCCTACGAGCAGTACTTC,CASSLSTGAYEQYF
.,TRBV3-1,13,TRBJ2-5,.,TGTGCCACCGACACGGCCGGGTCTGAGACCCAGTACTTC,CATDTAGSETQYF
.,TRBV3-1,14,TRBJ1-1,.,TGTGCCAGCAGCCAAGATCTTGAGAACACTGAAGCTTTCTTT,CASSQDLENTEAFF
few,TRBV9,13,TRBJ1-2,.,TGTGCCAGCAGCATCGGACGGCCGTATGGCTACACCTTC,CASSIGRPYGYTF
few,TRBV5-1,13,TRBJ2-3,.,TGCGCCAGCAGACCTGGTGGCCGAGATACGCAGTATTTT,CASRPGGRDTQYF
few,TRBV20-1,12,TRBJ1-2,.,TGCAGTGCTAATCTCGGGATCTATGGCTACACCTTC,CSANLGIYGYTF
.,TRBV6-6,16,TRBJ1-5,TRBD1,TGTGCCAGCAGTTACGGGGACAGCCGCGGGAGGCAGCCCCAGCATTTT,CASSYGDSRGRQPQHF
few,TRBV7-9,13,TRBJ2-4,.,TGTGCCAGCAGCGTAGTGGGGGCCAACATTCAGTACTTC,CASSVVGANIQYF
.,TRBV6-5,11,TRBJ1-1,.,TGTGCCAGCAGACTTGGGGACCGAGCTTTCTTT,CASRLGDRAFF
few,TRBV7-2,15,TRBJ1-2,TRBD1,TGTGCCAGCAGCTTAGGAGGGACAGGGGGCTATGGCTACACCTTC,CASSLGGTGGYGYTF
.,TRBV20-1,15,TRBJ1-5,.,TGCAGTGCTAGAGCAGGGAGAAGTAGCAATCAGCCCCAGCATTTT,CSARAGRSSNQPQHF